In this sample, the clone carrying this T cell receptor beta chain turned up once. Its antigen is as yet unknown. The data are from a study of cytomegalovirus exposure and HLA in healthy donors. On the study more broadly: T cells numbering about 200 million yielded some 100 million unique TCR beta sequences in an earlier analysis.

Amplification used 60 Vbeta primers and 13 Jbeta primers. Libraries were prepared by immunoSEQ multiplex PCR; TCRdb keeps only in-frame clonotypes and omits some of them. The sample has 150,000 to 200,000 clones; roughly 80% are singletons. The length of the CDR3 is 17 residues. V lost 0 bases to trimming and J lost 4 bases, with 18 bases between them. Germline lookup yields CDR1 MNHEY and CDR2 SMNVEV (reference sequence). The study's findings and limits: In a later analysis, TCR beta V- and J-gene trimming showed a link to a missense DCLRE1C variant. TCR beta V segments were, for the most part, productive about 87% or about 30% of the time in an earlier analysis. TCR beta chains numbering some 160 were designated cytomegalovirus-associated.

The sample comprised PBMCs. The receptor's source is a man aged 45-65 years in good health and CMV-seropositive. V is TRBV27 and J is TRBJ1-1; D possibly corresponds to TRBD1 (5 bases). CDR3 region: CASSLSFGGGISTEAFF. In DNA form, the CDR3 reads TGTGCCAGCAGTTTATCTTTCGGGGGAGGGATTTCCACTGAAGCTTTCTTT.